The 21 T cell receptor beta chains below all came from one sample that was sequenced in a study of blood T cell repertoires in COVID-19. Produced via immunoSEQ multiplex PCR; TCRdb's table is partial and in-frame only. The sample carries about 110,000 clones, just over 85% recorded once. Sequencing was carried out using peripheral blood. Every receptor here comes from a human donor in a cohort sampled during active COVID-19.

The chain links TRBV28 to TRBJ2-7; D remains ambiguous. There are 11 residues in the CDR3. V was trimmed by 2 bases and J by 5 bases, leaving 4 bases between them. The germline gives CDR1 MDHEN, CDR2 SYDVKM. In DNA, the CDR3 is TGTGCCAGCAGTTTAAGCCACGAGCAGTACTTC. Its protein is CASSLSHEQYF.

The rearrangement links TRBV5-1 to TRBJ2-1; 7 nucleotides align to TRBD2. CDR1 and CDR2 from the germline V gene are SGHRS and YFSETQ. This CDR3 spans 13 amino acids. V shed 4 bases, J shed 5 bases, and the junction held 3 bases outside the gene matches. The CDR3 region is CASSLRGDNEQFF. As DNA, the CDR3 is TGCGCCAGCAGCCTCCGGGGGGACAATGAGCAGTTCTTC. Complete variable domain (other parts from reference TRBV5-1 and TRBJ2-1): KAGVTQTPRYLIKTRGQQVTLSCSPISGHRSVSWYQQTPGQGLQFLFEYFSETQRNKGNFPGRFSGRQFSNSRSEMNVSTLELGDSALYLCASSLRGDNEQFFGPGTRLTVL.

The chain recombines TRBV10-1 with TRBJ2-5; tentatively, D is TRBD2 (5 bases). Germline V CDR1 and CDR2: WNHNN, SYGVQD (reference sequence). This CDR3 region has 11 residues. With 3 bases removed from V and 7 bases from J, the gap between germline ends came to 6 bases. The CDR3, as DNA: TGCGCCAGCAGTGAAGGAGGGACCCAGTACTTC. It translates to CASSEGGTQYF.

The genes are TRBV5-8 and TRBJ2-7, with a tentative D call TRBD1 (5 bases). CDR3 length: 13 residues. V was pared by 4 bases and J by 3 bases, with 11 bases between. Per germline, CDR1 SGHTS and CDR2 YDEGEE. In DNA, the CDR3 is TGTGCCAGCAGCCGTTTTAGGGGCTACGAGCAGTACTTC. Its translation: CASSRFRGYEQYF.

The chain joins TRBV10-1 to TRBJ1-3; a weak D match, TRBD1 (5 bases). The V end was cut by 5 bases, the J end by 2 bases, with 13 bases between. CDR1 and CDR2 (germline): WNHNN, SYGVQD (reference sequence). The CDR3 has 15 residues. The CDR3 here is CASSTRENTGNTIYF. DNA for the CDR3: TGCGCCAGCAGTACCAGGGAAAATACTGGAAACACCATATATTTT.

V usage is TRBV28 and J usage is TRBJ1-1; D unclear. The CDR3 consists of 11 residues. Trimming cost V 5 bases and J 4 bases, with 5 bases left between them. Germline assignment: CDR1 MDHEN and CDR2 SYDVKM. The CDR3: CASSRGTEAFF. The CDR3 DNA is TGTGCCAGCAGTCGGGGCACTGAAGCTTTCTTT.

V gene TRBV5-6 combines with J gene TRBJ2-2; 7 bases match TRBD2. CDR3 size: 17 residues. The J segment lost 0 bases and the V segment lost 0 bases, leaving 5 bases of the junction unmatched. Germline loops: CDR1 SGHDT, CDR2 YYEEEE. In DNA form, the CDR3 reads TGTGCCAGCAGCTTGGCTCCGGGAGGACCGAACACCGGGGAGCTGTTTTTT. Its translation: CASSLAPGGPNTGELFF.

This sequence joins TRBV2 and TRBJ1-2; maybe TRBD1 (6 bases). The CDR3 runs 15 residues. The germline CDR1 and CDR2 sequences are SNHLY and FYNNEI. The V gene lost 4 bases and the J gene lost 2 bases, with 14 bases spanning the gap. CDR3 protein: CASSGWDTQNYGYTF. DNA for the CDR3: TGTGCCAGCAGTGGTTGGGACACCCAAAACTATGGCTACACCTTC.

This rearrangement joins TRBV4-1 to TRBJ1-4, with unresolved D. Germline V lookup: CDR1 MGHRA, CDR2 YSYEKL. V lost 1 base and J 0 bases, leaving 9 bases between the germline ends. The CDR3 sequence is 16 residues long. The CDR3 reads CASSQVQIATNEKLFF. Here the CDR3 DNA reads TGCGCCAGCAGCCAAGTACAGATAGCAACTAATGAAAAACTGTTTTTT.

The chain employs TRBV28 and TRBJ1-3, with 9 bases lining up with TRBD1. The V gene end was trimmed by 5 bases and the J gene end by 0 bases; junction bases not matched to a gene: 5. Germline V gives CDR1 MDHEN, CDR2 SYDVKM. The CDR3 extends over 16 amino acids. The CDR3 sequence is CASSPGTGHSGNTIYF. CDR3 bases: TGTGCCAGCAGTCCCGGGACAGGGCACTCTGGAAACACCATATATTTT.

This chain connects TRBV7-8 to TRBJ2-7; TRBD2 aligns across 9 bases. Germline trimming cut 4 bases from V and 6 bases from J; bases unmatched to any gene: 10. The CDR3 is 15 amino acids. Germline V gene sequence: CDR1 SGHVS, CDR2 FQNEAQ. In DNA, the CDR3 is TGTGCCAGCAGCTATGGCGTAGCGGGAGTTGGCGAGCAGTACTTC. This codes for CASSYGVAGVGEQYF.

The chain recombines TRBV7-3 with TRBJ2-3; D gene unclear. Trimming removed 5 bases at V and 0 bases at J, with 6 bases between. CDR3 length: 13 residues. The germline V gene encodes CDR1 SGHTA and CDR2 FQGTGA. Here the CDR3 reads CASSVLSTDTQYF. The CDR3 DNA sequence: TGTGCCAGCAGCGTTCTCAGCACAGATACGCAGTATTTT.

This clone has a single count. The J gene is TRBJ1-1, the V gene TRBV29-1; D unclear. From germline, CDR1 is SQVTM and CDR2 ANQGSEA. Trimming took 7 bases from V and 1 from J, leaving 10 bases between them. The CDR3 contains 12 residues. The CDR3 nucleotides are TGCAGCGGGCGACGGGGGAACACTGAAGCTTTCTTT. Translating it yields CSGRRGNTEAFF.

The V and J genes are TRBV7-8 and TRBJ2-7; 11 bases align to TRBD1. Germline V gives CDR1 SGHVS, CDR2 FQNEAQ. The CDR3 runs to 15 residues. The ends lost 5 bases at V and 3 bases at J; junction bases unmatched: 6. The CDR3 region is CASSPAGQGVYEQYF. In DNA, the CDR3 is TGTGCCAGCAGCCCAGCGGGACAGGGGGTCTACGAGCAGTACTTC.

This sequence joins TRBV6-1 and TRBJ2-1; the match to TRBD2 covers 8 bases. CDR1 and CDR2 (germline): MNHNS, SASEGT. CDR3 length equals 17 residues. Germline trimming cut 2 bases from V and 2 bases from J; bases unmatched to any gene: 8. CDR3: CASSEFGGTSPYNEQFF. CDR3 in DNA: TGTGCCAGCAGTGAATTCGGGGGGACTAGTCCCTACAATGAGCAGTTCTTC.

The rearrangement links TRBV9 to TRBJ2-2; TRBD2 agrees at 13 bases. Trimming cost V 0 bases and J 3 bases; bases outside gene matches: 11. CDR3 size: 20 residues. CDR1 SGDLS and CDR2 YYNGEE come from the germline V gene. CDR3 DNA sequence: TGTGCCAGCAGCGTAGCTGAGGGACTAGCGGGACCCTCGTACACCGGGGAGCTGTTTTTT. Protein: CASSVAEGLAGPSYTGELFF.

The chain links TRBV28 to TRBJ2-3; tentative D call: TRBD2 (6 bases). Trimming cost V 6 bases and J 1 base, with 23 bases left between them. Germline V CDR1 and CDR2: MDHEN, SYDVKM. The CDR3 totals 18 residues. CDR3 protein: CASSLTYSTSGGTDTQYF. The CDR3 nucleotides read TGTGCCAGCAGCCTAACCTACTCGACTAGTGGGGGCACAGATACGCAGTATTTT.

This clone was seen only once. CDR3 sequence (DNA): TGTGCCACCAGTCCCGACCCTCGGACAGGGGATGGAAACACCATATATTTT. Translating it yields CATSPDPRTGDGNTIYF. The chain is built from TRBV24-1 and TRBJ1-3; 9 bases match TRBD1. The CDR3 contains 17 residues. After removal of 6 bases from V and 3 bases from J, the junction contained 11 bases not matched to a gene. Germline V CDR1 and CDR2: KGHDR, SFDVKD.

The chain couples TRBV12-3 or TRBV12-4 to TRBJ2-7; D possibly corresponds to TRBD2 (6 bases). This CDR3 comprises 13 residues. Between the trimmed V and J ends, which lost 5 bases and 6 bases, there was a span of 14 bases. CDR3 nucleotides: TGTGCCAGCAGTCCAGGCGGGGTTCTCGAGCAGTACTTC. It encodes CASSPGGVLEQYF.

J is TRBJ2-7 and V is TRBV7-9; tentatively, D is TRBD2 (6 bases). The CDR3 is 15 amino acids. Deletions cut 6 bases from V and 1 base from J, with 16 bases between. Germline CDR1 is SEHNR and CDR2 is FQNEAQ (reference sequence). The CDR3 region is CASSQGRDLSYEQYF. CDR3 DNA: TGTGCCAGCAGTCAGGGCAGGGACTTATCCTACGAGCAGTACTTC.

The V and J genes are TRBV6-1 and TRBJ2-2, with D perhaps TRBD1 (6 bases). The germline V and J ends were trimmed by 3 bases and 2 bases, with 10 bases remaining between them. CDR1 MNHNS and CDR2 SASEGT come from the germline V gene. The CDR3 is made up of 15 amino acids. CDR3 DNA sequence: TGTGCCAGCAGTGACAGGGGCGGAAACACCGGGGAGCTGTTTTTT. Its protein is CASSDRGGNTGELFF.